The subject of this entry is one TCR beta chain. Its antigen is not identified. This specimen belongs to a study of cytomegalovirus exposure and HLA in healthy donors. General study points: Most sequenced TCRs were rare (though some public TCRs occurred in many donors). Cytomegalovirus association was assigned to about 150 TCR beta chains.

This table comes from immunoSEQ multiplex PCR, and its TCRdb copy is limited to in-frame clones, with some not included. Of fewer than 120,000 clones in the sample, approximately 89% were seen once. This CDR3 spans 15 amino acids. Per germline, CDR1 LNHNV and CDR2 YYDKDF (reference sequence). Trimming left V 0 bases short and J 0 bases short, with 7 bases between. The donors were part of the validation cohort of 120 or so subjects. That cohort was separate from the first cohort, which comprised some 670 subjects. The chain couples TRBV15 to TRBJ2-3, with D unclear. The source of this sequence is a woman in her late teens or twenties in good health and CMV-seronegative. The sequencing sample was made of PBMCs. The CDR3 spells CATSREGDSTDTQYF. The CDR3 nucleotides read TGTGCCACCAGCAGAGAGGGCGACAGCACAGATACGCAGTATTTT.